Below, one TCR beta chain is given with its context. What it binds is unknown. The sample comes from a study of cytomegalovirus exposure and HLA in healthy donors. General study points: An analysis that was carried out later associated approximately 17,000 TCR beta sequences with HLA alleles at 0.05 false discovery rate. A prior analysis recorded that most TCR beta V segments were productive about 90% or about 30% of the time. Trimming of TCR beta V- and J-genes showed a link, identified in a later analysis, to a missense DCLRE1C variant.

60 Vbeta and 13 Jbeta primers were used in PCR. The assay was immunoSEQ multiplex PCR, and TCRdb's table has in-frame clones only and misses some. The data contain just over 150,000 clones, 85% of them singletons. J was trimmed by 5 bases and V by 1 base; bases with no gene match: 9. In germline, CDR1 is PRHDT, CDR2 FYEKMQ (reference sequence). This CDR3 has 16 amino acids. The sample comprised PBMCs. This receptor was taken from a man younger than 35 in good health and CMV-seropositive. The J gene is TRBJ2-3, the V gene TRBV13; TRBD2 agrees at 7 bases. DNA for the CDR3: TGTGCCAGCAGCTTAGACCGCGGGGGAAGCGGAGATACGCAGTATTTT. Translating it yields CASSLDRGGSGDTQYF. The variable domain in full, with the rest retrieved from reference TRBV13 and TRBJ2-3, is AAGVIQSPRHLIKEKRETATLKCYPIPRHDTVYWYQQGPGQDPQFLISFYEKMQSDKGSIPDRFSAQQFSDYHSELNMSSLELGDSALYFCASSLDRGGSGDTQYFGPGTRLTVL.